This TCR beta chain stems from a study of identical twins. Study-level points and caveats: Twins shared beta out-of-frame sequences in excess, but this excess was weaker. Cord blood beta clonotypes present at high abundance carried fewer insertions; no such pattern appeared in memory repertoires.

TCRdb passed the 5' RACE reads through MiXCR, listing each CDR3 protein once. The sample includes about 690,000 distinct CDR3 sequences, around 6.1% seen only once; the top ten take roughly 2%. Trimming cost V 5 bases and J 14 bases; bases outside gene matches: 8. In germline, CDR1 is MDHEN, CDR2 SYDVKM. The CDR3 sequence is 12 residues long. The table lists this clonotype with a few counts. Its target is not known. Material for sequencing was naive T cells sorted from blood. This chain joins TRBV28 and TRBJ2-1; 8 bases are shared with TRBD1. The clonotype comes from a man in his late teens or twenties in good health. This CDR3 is CASSPRTGLEFF. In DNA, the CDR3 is TGTGCCAGCAGTCCCCGGACAGGGCTGGAGTTCTTC.